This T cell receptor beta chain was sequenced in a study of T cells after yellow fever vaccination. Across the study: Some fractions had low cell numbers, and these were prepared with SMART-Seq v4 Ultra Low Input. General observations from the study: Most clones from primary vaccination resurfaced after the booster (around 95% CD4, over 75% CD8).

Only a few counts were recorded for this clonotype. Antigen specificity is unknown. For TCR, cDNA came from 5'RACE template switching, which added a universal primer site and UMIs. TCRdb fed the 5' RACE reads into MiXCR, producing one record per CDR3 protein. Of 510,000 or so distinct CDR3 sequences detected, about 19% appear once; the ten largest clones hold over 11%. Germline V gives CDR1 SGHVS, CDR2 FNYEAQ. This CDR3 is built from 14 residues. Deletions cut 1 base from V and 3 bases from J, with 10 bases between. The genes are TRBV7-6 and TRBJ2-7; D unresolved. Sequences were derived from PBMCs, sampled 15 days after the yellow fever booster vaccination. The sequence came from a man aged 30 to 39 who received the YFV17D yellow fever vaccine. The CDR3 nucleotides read TGTGCCAGCAGCTTAGGGGTGCCTAGCTACGAGCAGTACTTC. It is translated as CASSLGVPSYEQYF. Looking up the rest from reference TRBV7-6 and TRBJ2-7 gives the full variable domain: GAGVSQSPRYKVTKRGQDVALRCDPISGHVSLYWYRQALGQGPEFLTYFNYEAQQDKSGLPNDRFSAERPEGSISTLTIQRTEQRDSAMYRCASSLGVPSYEQYFGPGTRLTVT.